A single sample gave rise to the 25 T cell receptor beta chains below, sequenced in a study of neurological immune-mediated disorders (dated 2019 in TCRdb). The library was produced with 5' RACE. Sequenced using an Illumina HiSeq 2500. The public sequencing data were trimmed at Q25 with fastp and processed into clonotypes with MiXCR by TCRdb, which kept only in-frame beta chains. Here each entry gathers all rows of one CDR3 protein and keeps the most common genes and DNA. The sample includes fewer than 65,000 distinct CDR3 sequences, with approximately 10% observed a single time. Approximately 5.3% of the sample goes to the ten largest clones. The sequenced sample consisted of PBMCs. These TCRs come from a man aged 65 to 79 with HTLV-1-associated myelopathy (HAM/TSP).

The sample holds many counts of this clonotype. The V gene is TRBV5-1, the J gene TRBJ2-5; D may be TRBD1 (6 bases). V was cut by 5 bases and J by 0 bases, with 11 bases left in between. Germline CDR1 is SGHRS and CDR2 is YFSETQ. The CDR3 runs 14 residues. CDR3: CASRPGQYQETQYF. The CDR3 DNA reads TGCGCCAGCAGGCCTGGACAGTACCAAGAGACCCAGTACTTC.

This clonotype was seen many times. The chain links TRBV28 to TRBJ2-3, with 7 nucleotides matching TRBD2. The CDR3 sequence is 16 residues long. From germline, CDR1 is MDHEN and CDR2 SYDVKM. The V and J ends lost 5 bases and 0 bases, in that order; junction bases with no gene match: 8. CDR3 DNA: TGTGCCAGCAGTCCCCCCGGGGAGGGAAGCACAGATACGCAGTATTTT. It encodes CASSPPGEGSTDTQYF.

This clonotype appeared many times. As DNA, the CDR3 is TGCGCCACCTGGAGCGGGAGCTTCACAGATACGCAGTATTTT. It yields the protein CATWSGSFTDTQYF. This rearrangement joins TRBV5-1 to TRBJ2-3; 8 bases agree with TRBD2. Looked up from germline, CDR1 is SGHRS and CDR2 is YFSETQ. The CDR3 sequence is 14 residues long. Trimming cost V 9 bases and J 2 bases; bases outside gene matches: 8. Looking up the rest from reference TRBV5-1 and TRBJ2-3 gives the full variable domain: KAGVTQTPRYLIKTRGQQVTLSCSPISGHRSVSWYQQTPGQGLQFLFEYFSETQRNKGNFPGRFSGRQFSNSRSEMNVSTLELGDSALYLCATWSGSFTDTQYFGPGTRLTVL.

There are many counts of this clonotype. V is TRBV9 and J is TRBJ2-7, with D perhaps matching TRBD1 (6 bases). V lost 2 bases and J 1 base, leaving 10 bases between the germline ends. Germline CDR1 and CDR2: SGDLS and YYNGEE. The CDR3 is 14 residues long. In DNA, the CDR3 is TGTGCCAGCAGCGTCGACCAGGGGTCCTACGAGCAGTACTTC. Protein product: CASSVDQGSYEQYF.

This clonotype was picked up a small number of times. This CDR3 reads CASSLAANTGELFF. The DNA for the CDR3 is TGTGCCAGCAGCTTAGCGGCGAACACCGGGGAGCTGTTTTTT. The chain couples TRBV7-6 to TRBJ2-2; D call uncertain. Germline CDR1 is SGHVS and CDR2 is FNYEAQ. Trimming stripped 0 bases from V and 0 bases from J, with 2 bases between. The CDR3 runs 14 residues. The whole variable domain, remainder taken from reference TRBV7-6 and TRBJ2-2, is GAGVSQSPRYKVTKRGQDVALRCDPISGHVSLYWYRQALGQGPEFLTYFNYEAQQDKSGLPNDRFSAERPEGSISTLTIQRTEQRDSAMYRCASSLAANTGELFFGEGSRLTVL.

This clonotype was seen repeatedly, ten times or more. V is TRBV6-2 or TRBV6-3 and J is TRBJ2-3; D is tentatively TRBD1 or TRBD2 (6 bases each). The CDR3 sequence is 13 residues long. Germline assignment: CDR1 MNHEY and CDR2 SVGEGT. V dropped 2 bases and J dropped 6 bases, with 9 bases sitting between them. The chain's CDR3 is CASSYPGADTQYF. CDR3 nucleotide sequence: TGTGCCAGCAGTTACCCGGGGGCGGATACGCAGTATTTT.

This clonotype was counted ten times or more. The chain couples TRBV7-2 to TRBJ2-7; possibly TRBD1 for D (5 bases). The length of the CDR3 is 13 residues. The germline V and J ends were trimmed by 5 bases and 6 bases, with 14 bases remaining between them. The germline CDR1 and CDR2 sequences are SGHTA and FQGNSA. CDR3 amino acids: CASSPKRGTEQYF. The CDR3 coding sequence is TGTGCCAGCAGCCCCAAAAGGGGTACCGAGCAGTACTTC.

This clonotype has a count of ten or more. The V and J genes are TRBV20-1 and TRBJ1-1, with D possibly being TRBD1 (5 bases). This CDR3 is 18 amino acids long. From germline, CDR1 is DFQATT and CDR2 SNEGSKA (reference sequence). The DNA of the CDR3 is TGCATGAGCCGATTCTCGAGGGGAGAGCTCGACTCGGGCACTGAAGCTTTCTTT. It codes for CMSRFSRGELDSGTEAFF.

This clonotype was detected many times. The J gene is TRBJ2-2, the V gene TRBV12-3 or TRBV12-4; TRBD2 matches 10 bases. V lost 6 bases, J lost 4 bases, and 8 bases stayed unmatched. There are 16 residues in the CDR3. For the CDR3, the DNA is TGTGCCAGCAGCCAAGGGGGACTAGCGTCCACCGGGGAGCTGTTTTTT. It is translated as CASSQGGLASTGELFF.

On this clonotype itself: A junction boundary mismatches the germline segment, possibly from a read error. V and J are TRBV14 and TRBJ2-2; tentatively, D is TRBD1 or TRBD2 (5 bases each). Germline V gene sequence: CDR1 SGHDN, CDR2 FVKESK. This CDR3 region has 15 residues. The CDR3 sequence is CASSHRQWDAGELFF. In DNA form, the CDR3 reads TGTGCCAGCAGCCATAGACAGTGGGACGCCGGTGAGCTGTTTTTT. Full variable domain (outside the CDR3, taken from reference TRBV14 and TRBJ2-2): EAGVTQFPSHSVIEKGQTVTLRCDPISGHDNLYWYRRVMGKEIKFLLHFVKESKQDESGMPNNRFLAERTGGTYSTLKVQPAELEDSGVYFCASSHRQWDAGELFFGEGSRLTVL.

This clonotype appeared many times. The chain is built from TRBV5-5 and TRBJ2-6; the D gene is possibly TRBD2 (5 bases). Germline V lookup: CDR1 SGHKS, CDR2 YYEKEE (reference sequence). The germline V and J ends were trimmed by 0 bases and 1 base, with 11 bases remaining between them. CDR3 size: 17 residues. The CDR3 region has the DNA TGTGCCAGCAGCTTGGTGCAGGAGGCTTCTGGGGCCAACGTCCTGACTTTC. As protein: CASSLVQEASGANVLTF.

Ten or more counts support this clonotype. The CDR3 loop reads CSVAESNQPQHF. The CDR3 DNA reads TGCAGCGTTGCCGAATCGAATCAGCCCCAGCATTTT. This chain joins TRBV29-1 and TRBJ1-5; unclear D gene. Germline CDR1 SQVTM, CDR2 ANQGSEA. This CDR3 has 12 amino acids. V dropped 4 bases and J dropped 4 bases, with 8 bases sitting between them.

The chain links TRBV19 to TRBJ2-1, with D possibly TRBD2 on 5 matching bases. V was cut by 3 bases and J by 3 bases, with 12 bases left in between. This CDR3 region has 15 residues. Germline V gene data show CDR1 as LNHDA and CDR2 as SQIVND (reference sequence). As DNA, the CDR3 is TGTGCCAGTAGTATCTCCAGCGGAGACTACAATGAGCAGTTCTTC. It is translated as CASSISSGDYNEQFF.

This clonotype was counted ten times or more. This rearrangement joins TRBV5-1 to TRBJ2-5, with TRBD2 matching 10 bases. V lost 3 bases and J lost 2; bases outside the gene matches: 4. CDR1 is SGHRS, CDR2 YFSETQ, per germline. This CDR3 region has 15 residues. DNA for the CDR3: TGCGCCAGCAGCTCGGGACTAGCGATACAAGAGACCCAGTACTTC. It encodes CASSSGLAIQETQYF.

At least ten counts were recorded for this clonotype. Germline and junction disagree at one end, which may indicate a read error. CDR3 sequence: CASTYGSGSGNSPLHF. For the CDR3, the DNA is TGTGCCAGCACTTACGGGTCAGGGTCCGGTAATTCACCCCTCCACTTT. The rearrangement uses TRBV6-5 and TRBJ1-6; possibly TRBD1 for D (5 bases). In germline, CDR1 is MNHEY, CDR2 SVGAGI. The CDR3 contains 16 residues.

This clonotype was observed a few times. The chain couples TRBV7-2 to TRBJ2-2; weak D call: TRBD2 (5 bases). Trimming cost V 5 bases and J 4 bases, with 11 bases left between them. The CDR3 has 14 residues. The V gene's germline CDR1 is SGHTA and CDR2 FQGNSA. This CDR3 reads CASSTDYSTGELFF. CDR3 bases: TGTGCCAGCAGCACCGACTACTCCACCGGGGAGCTGTTTTTT.

V gene TRBV5-5 combines with J gene TRBJ2-2; 7 bases align to TRBD1. The ends lost 4 bases at V and 3 bases at J; junction bases unmatched: 9. This CDR3 has 16 residues. The germline V gene encodes CDR1 SGHKS and CDR2 YYEKEE (reference sequence). CDR3 protein: CASSTPQGIDTGELFF. CDR3 nucleotide sequence: TGTGCCAGCAGCACCCCACAGGGGATCGACACCGGGGAGCTGTTTTTT. The variable domain in full, completed from reference TRBV5-5 and TRBJ2-2, reads DAGVTQSPTHLIKTRGQQVTLRCSPISGHKSVSWYQQVLGQGPQFIFQYYEKEERGRGNFPDRFSARQFPNYSSELNVNALLLGDSALYLCASSTPQGIDTGELFFGEGSRLTVL.

This clonotype has a count of ten or more. The chain joins TRBV18 to TRBJ1-1; 9 positions match TRBD1. From germline, CDR1 is KGHSH and CDR2 LQKENI. J lost 6 bases, V lost 5 bases, and 4 bases had no gene match. This CDR3 is 13 amino acids long. The CDR3 reads CASSAGTGSEAFF. CDR3 DNA: TGTGCCAGCTCAGCCGGGACAGGGTCTGAAGCTTTCTTT. The full variable domain, rest sourced from reference TRBV18 and TRBJ1-1, is NAGVMQNPRHLVRRRGQEARLRCSPMKGHSHVYWYRQLPEEGLKFMVYLQKENIIDESGMPKERFSAEFPKEGPSILRIQQVVRGDSAAYFCASSAGTGSEAFFGQGTRLTVV.

This clonotype appeared many times. CDR3: CASRRTSGSANTGELFF. The CDR3 DNA follows: TGTGCCAGCAGACGGACTAGCGGGAGCGCGAACACCGGGGAGCTGTTTTTT. V gene TRBV6-5 combines with J gene TRBJ2-2, with 13 bases fitting TRBD2. CDR1 MNHEY and CDR2 SVGAGI come from the germline V gene. This CDR3 spans 17 amino acids. V trimming: 6 bases; J trimming: 0 bases; junction bases outside the gene matches: 4.

This clonotype was observed at least ten times. The chain links TRBV2 to TRBJ2-7; D might be TRBD2 (7 bases). Germline lookup yields CDR1 SNHLY and CDR2 FYNNEI. The germline V and J ends were trimmed by 6 bases and 5 bases, with 14 bases remaining between them. The CDR3 is 13 amino acids. CDR3 loop: CASRSGGRDEQYF. For the CDR3, the DNA is TGTGCCAGCAGGTCCGGGGGGCGGGACGAGCAGTACTTC.

In its sample, this clonotype was seen a few times. The V gene is TRBV7-8, the J gene TRBJ2-2; D might be TRBD2 (5 bases). Germline loops: CDR1 SGHVS, CDR2 FQNEAQ. The CDR3 has 15 residues. V lost 4 bases to trimming and J lost 3 bases, with 12 bases between them. The CDR3 is CASSWSGPDTGELFF. The CDR3 coding sequence is TGTGCCAGCAGCTGGAGCGGCCCGGACACCGGGGAGCTGTTTTTT.

This clonotype was seen only a few times. The rearrangement joins TRBV5-6 to TRBJ2-7, with D uncertain. The germline V gene has CDR1 SGHDT and CDR2 YYEEEE. Trimming stripped 4 bases from V and 6 bases from J, with 17 bases between. This CDR3 comprises 14 residues. The CDR3 loop reads CASSPTGRSLEQYF. The CDR3 DNA follows: TGTGCCAGCAGCCCGACCGGTAGGAGCCTCGAGCAGTACTTC.

The table lists this clonotype with many counts. V and J are TRBV6-5 and TRBJ1-1; no clear D. Between the trimmed V and J ends, which lost 5 bases and 4 bases, there was a span of 20 bases. The germline CDR1 and CDR2 sequences are MNHEY and SVGAGI. This CDR3 region has 16 residues. The CDR3 DNA reads as TGTGCCAGCAGTATGGAGAGGACGGACGCCGGCACTGAAGCTTTCTTT. Encoded protein: CASSMERTDAGTEAFF.

This clonotype was seen only a few times. This chain's CDR3 is CASSYSGRGRSGNTIYF. The CDR3 DNA reads TGTGCCAGCAGTTACTCGGGAAGGGGGCGTTCTGGAAACACCATATATTTT. The chain joins TRBV6-5 to TRBJ1-3; 7 nucleotides align to TRBD1. CDR3 length: 17 residues. Germline-derived CDR1 and CDR2 are MNHEY and SVGAGI. J gave up 1 base and V 0 bases, and 6 bases lay outside the gene matches.

In its sample, this clonotype was seen many times. The chain is built from TRBV20-1 and TRBJ1-5; possible D gene TRBD1, 5 bases. V was trimmed by 3 bases and J by 3 bases, leaving 15 bases between them. Germline assignment: CDR1 DFQATT and CDR2 SNEGSKA (reference sequence). The CDR3 has 15 residues. The chain's CDR3 is CSASEGRGINQPQHF. The CDR3 DNA reads as TGCAGTGCTAGCGAGGGACGAGGGATCAATCAGCCCCAGCATTTT.